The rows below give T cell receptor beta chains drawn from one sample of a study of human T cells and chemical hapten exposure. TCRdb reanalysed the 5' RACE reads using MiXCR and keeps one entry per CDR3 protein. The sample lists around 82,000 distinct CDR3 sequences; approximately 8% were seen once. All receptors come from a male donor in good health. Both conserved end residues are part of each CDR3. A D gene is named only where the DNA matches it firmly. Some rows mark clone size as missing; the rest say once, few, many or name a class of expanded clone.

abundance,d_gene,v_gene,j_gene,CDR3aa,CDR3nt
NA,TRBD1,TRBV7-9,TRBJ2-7,CASSGGTGRDEQYF,TGTGCCAGCAGTGGTGGGACAGGGAGGGACGAGCAGTACTTC
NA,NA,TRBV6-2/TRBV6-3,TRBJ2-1,CASSRDKTFFNEQFF,TGTGCCAGCAGTCGGGACAAGACGTTTTTTAATGAGCAGTTCTTC
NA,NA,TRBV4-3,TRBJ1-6,CASSQDRAGNSPLHF,TGCGCCAGCAGCCAAGACCGTGCTGGTAATTCACCCCTCCACTTT
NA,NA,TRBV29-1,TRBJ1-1,CSVEGRVHTEAFF,TGCAGCGTTGAAGGCAGGGTACATACTGAAGCTTTCTTT
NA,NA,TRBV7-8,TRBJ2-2,CASSLWLSYTGELFF,TGTGCCAGCAGCTTATGGCTATCGTACACCGGGGAGCTGTTTTTT
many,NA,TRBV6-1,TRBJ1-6,CASSASWDLNSPLHF,TGTGCCAGCAGCGCTTCGTGGGATTTAAATTCACCCCTCCACTTT
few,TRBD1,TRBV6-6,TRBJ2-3,CASRPGQGGTDTQYF,TGTGCCAGCAGACCAGGACAGGGAGGCACAGATACGCAGTATTTT
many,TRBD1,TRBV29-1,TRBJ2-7,CSVEDRDRGVYEQYF,TGCAGCGTTGAAGATCGGGACAGGGGCGTTTACGAGCAGTACTTC
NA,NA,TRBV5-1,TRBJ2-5,CASSLAGQSMETQYF,TGCGCCAGCAGCCTGGCGGGACAGAGTATGGAGACCCAGTACTTC
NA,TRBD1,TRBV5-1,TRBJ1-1,CASSLWTGNTEAFF,TGCGCCAGCAGCTTGTGGACAGGGAACACTGAAGCTTTCTTT
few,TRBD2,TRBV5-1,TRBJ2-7,CASSTGGPDQQYF,TGCGCCAGCTCTACGGGAGGGCCCGACCAGCAGTACTTC